This T cell receptor beta chain is from a study of blood T cell repertoires in COVID-19. The sample holds a few counts of this clone. Recruits, aged roughly 18 to 90 years, lived in some 25 US areas. Two negative PCRs, clearance, or symptom resolution characterized the recovered Cohort 3 donors. V was clipped by 5 bases and J by 8 bases; unmatched bases: 5. The germline V gene encodes CDR1 KGHSH and CDR2 LQKENI. The CDR3 runs 13 residues. How the authors handled the data: Nucleated cell number was recorded as an estimate derived from reference gene primer amplification. Here immunoSEQ multiplex PCR was the method, and the copy in TCRdb shows in-frame clones only, minus some. V and J calls and clone size are as listed in that table; D and trimming were resolved from the DNA. The sample has some 340,000 clones; around 87% are singletons.

Source material: PBMCs or T cells enriched from blood (not recorded which). The source is a woman aged 25 to 39 who had recovered from COVID-19. The gene calls are TRBV18 and TRBJ1-3; TRBD1 agrees at 8 bases. The CDR3: CASSEGQEDTIYF. In DNA form, the CDR3 reads TGTGCCAGCTCAGAGGGACAGGAAGACACCATATATTTT.